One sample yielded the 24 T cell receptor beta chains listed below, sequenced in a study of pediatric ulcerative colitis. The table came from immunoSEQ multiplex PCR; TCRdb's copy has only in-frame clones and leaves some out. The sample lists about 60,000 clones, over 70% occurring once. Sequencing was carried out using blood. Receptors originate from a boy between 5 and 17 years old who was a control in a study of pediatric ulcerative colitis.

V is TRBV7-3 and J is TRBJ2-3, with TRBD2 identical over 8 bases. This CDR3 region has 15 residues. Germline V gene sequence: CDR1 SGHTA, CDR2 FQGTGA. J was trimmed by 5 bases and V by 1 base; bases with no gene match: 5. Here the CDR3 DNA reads TGTGCCAGCAGCTTAAGTCCAGCGGGGGTAGATACGCAGTATTTT. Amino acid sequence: CASSLSPAGVDTQYF. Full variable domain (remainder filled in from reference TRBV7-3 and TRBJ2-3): GAGVSQTPSNKVTEKGKYVELRCDPISGHTALYWYRQSLGQGPEFLIYFQGTGAADDSGLPNDRFFAVRPEGSVSTLKIQRTERGDSAVYLCASSLSPAGVDTQYFGPGTRLTVL.

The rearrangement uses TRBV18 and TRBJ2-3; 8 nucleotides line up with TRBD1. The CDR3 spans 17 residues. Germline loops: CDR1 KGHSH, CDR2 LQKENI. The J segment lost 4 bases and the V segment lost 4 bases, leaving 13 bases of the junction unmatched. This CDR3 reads CASSRSLPDRVPDTQYF. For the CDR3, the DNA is TGTGCCAGCTCACGTTCCCTCCCGGACAGGGTGCCAGATACGCAGTATTTT.

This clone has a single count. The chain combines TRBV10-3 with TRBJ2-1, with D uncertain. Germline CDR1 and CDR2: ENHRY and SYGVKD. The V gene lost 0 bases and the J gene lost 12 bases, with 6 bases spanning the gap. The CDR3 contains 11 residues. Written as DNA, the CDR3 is TGTGCCATCAGTGAGTCCACTCGGCAGTTCTTC. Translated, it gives CAISESTRQFF.

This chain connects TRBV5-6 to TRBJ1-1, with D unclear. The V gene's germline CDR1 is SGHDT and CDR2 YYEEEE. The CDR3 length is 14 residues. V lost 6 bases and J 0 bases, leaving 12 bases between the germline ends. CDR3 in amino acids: CASTKFNMNTEAFF. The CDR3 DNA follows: TGTGCCAGCACCAAATTTAATATGAACACTGAAGCTTTCTTT.

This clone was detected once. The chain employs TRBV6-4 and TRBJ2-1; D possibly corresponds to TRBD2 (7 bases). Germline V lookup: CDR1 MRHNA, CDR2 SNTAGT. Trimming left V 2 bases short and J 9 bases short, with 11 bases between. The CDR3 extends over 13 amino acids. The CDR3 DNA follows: TGTGCCAGCAGTGACGGGGGGGCTGGTGAGCAGTTCTTC. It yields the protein CASSDGGAGEQFF.

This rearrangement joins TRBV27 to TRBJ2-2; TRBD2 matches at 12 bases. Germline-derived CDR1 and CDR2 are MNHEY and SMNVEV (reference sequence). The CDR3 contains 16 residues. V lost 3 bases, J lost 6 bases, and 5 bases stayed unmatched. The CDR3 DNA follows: TGTGCCAGCAGTTTCTTACTAGCGGGGGGCGCCGGGGAGCTGTTTTTT. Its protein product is CASSFLLAGGAGELFF.

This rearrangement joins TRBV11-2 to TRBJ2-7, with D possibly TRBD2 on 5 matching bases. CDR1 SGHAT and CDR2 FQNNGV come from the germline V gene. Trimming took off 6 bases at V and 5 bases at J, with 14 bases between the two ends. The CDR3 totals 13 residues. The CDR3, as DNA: TGTGCCAGCAGATTACTAGGGCCCCACGAGCAGTACTTC. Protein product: CASRLLGPHEQYF.

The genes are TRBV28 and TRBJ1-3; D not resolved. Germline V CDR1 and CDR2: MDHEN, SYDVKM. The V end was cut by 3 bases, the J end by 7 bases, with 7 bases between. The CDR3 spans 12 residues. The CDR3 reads CASSFRANTIYF. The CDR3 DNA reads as TGTGCCAGCAGTTTTCGGGCGAACACCATATATTTT.

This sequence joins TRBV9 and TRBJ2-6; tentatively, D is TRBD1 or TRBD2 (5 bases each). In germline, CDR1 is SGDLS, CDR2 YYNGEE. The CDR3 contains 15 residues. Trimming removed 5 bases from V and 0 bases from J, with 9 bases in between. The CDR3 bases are TGTGCCAGCAGTGAGGGGAGCTCTGGGGCCAACGTCCTGACTTTC. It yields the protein CASSEGSSGANVLTF.

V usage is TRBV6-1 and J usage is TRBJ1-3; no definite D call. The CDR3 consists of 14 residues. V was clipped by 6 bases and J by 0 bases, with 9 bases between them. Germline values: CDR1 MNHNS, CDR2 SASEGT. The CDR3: CASRSGSSGNTIYF. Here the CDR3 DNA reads TGTGCCAGCAGATCTGGTTCCTCTGGAAACACCATATATTTT.

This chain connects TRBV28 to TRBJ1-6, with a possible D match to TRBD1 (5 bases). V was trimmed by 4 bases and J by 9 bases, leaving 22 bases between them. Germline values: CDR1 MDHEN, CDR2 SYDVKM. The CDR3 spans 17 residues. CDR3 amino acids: CASSYTGTFLGGSPLHF. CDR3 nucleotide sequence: TGTGCCAGCAGTTACACCGGGACCTTCCTCGGAGGTTCACCCCTCCACTTT. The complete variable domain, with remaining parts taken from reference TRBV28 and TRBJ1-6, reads DVKVTQSSRYLVKRTGEKVFLECVQDMDHENMFWYRQDPGLGLRLIYFSYDVKMKEKGDIPEGYSVSREKKERFSLILESASTNQTSMYLCASSYTGTFLGGSPLHFGNGTRLTVT.

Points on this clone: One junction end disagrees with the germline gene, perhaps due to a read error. CDR3 loop: CASSRGPPPDF. CDR3 bases: TGTGCCAGCTCGAGGGGACCCCCGCCGGATTTT. The chain combines TRBV2 with TRBJ2-3; perhaps D is TRBD1 or TRBD2 (5 bases each). The CDR3 totals 11 residues. Germline V gene data show CDR1 as SNHLY and CDR2 as FYNNEI.

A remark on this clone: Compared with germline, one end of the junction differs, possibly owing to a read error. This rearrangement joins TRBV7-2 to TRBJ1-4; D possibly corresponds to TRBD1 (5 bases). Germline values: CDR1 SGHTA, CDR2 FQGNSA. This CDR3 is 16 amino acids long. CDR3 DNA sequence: TGTGCCAGCAGCCTAGCGGGGGTGAGGACTAATGAAAAACTGTTTTTT. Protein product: CASSLAGVRTNEKLFF.

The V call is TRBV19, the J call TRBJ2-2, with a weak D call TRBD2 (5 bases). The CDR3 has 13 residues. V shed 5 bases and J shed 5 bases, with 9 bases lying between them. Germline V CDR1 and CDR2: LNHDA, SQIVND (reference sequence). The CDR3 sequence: CASSLGLTGELFF. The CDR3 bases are TGTGCCAGTAGTCTTGGACTTACCGGGGAGCTGTTTTTT. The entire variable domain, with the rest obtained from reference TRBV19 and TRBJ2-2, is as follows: DGGITQSPKYLFRKEGQNVTLSCEQNLNHDAMYWYRQDPGQGLRLIYYSQIVNDFQKGDIAEGYSVSREKKESFPLTVTSAQKNPTAFYLCASSLGLTGELFFGEGSRLTVL.

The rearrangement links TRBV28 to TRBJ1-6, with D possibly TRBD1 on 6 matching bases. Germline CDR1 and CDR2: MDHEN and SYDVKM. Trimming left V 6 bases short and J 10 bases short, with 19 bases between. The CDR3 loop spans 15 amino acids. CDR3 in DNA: TGTGCCAGCAGCTCGACAGGAGACTTTGGATCACCCCTCCACTTT. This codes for CASSSTGDFGSPLHF.

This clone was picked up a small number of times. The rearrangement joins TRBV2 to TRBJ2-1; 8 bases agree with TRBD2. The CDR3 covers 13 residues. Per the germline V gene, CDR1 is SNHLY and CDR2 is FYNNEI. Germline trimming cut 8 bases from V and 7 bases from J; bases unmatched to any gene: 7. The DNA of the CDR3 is TGTGCCAGCGCGGACCCGGGAGGGAATGAGCAGTTCTTC. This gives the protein CASADPGGNEQFF.

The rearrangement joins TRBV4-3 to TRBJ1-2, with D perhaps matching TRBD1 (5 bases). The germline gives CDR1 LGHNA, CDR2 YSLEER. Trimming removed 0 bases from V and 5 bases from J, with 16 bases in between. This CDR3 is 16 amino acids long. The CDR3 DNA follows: TGCGCCAGCAGCCAAGATCGCGGGGCCGGAAGGTATGGCTACACCTTC. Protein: CASSQDRGAGRYGYTF.

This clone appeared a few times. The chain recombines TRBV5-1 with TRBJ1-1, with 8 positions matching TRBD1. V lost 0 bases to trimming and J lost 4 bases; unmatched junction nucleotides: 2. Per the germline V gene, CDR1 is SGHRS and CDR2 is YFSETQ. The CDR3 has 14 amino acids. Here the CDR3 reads CASSLVGQGTEAFF. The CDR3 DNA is TGCGCCAGCAGCTTGGTCGGACAGGGCACTGAAGCTTTCTTT.

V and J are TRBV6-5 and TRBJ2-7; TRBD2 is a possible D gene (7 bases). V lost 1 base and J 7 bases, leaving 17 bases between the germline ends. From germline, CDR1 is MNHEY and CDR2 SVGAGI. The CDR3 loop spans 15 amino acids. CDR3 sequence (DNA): TGTGCCAGCAGTTACTGGGAAGCGGGAAGGGGGGAGCAGTACTTC. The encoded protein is CASSYWEAGRGEQYF.

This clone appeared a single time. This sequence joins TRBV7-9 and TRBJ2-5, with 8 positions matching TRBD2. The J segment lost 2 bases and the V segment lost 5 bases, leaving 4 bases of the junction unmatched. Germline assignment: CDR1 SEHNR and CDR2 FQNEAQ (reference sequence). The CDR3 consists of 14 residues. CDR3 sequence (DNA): TGTGCCAGCAGCCTCGGCGGGGGGCAAGAGACCCAGTACTTC. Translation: CASSLGGGQETQYF. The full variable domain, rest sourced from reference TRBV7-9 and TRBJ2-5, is DTGVSQNPRHKITKRGQNVTFRCDPISEHNRLYWYRQTLGQGPEFLTYFQNEAQLEKSRLLSDRFSAERPKGSFSTLEIQRTEQGDSAMYLCASSLGGGQETQYFGPGTRLLVL.

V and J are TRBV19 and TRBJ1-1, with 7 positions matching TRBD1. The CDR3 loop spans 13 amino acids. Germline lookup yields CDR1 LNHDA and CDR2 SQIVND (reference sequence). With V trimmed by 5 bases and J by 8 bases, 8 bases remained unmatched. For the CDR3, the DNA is TGTGCCAGTAGTCCAGGGGACAGCCCAGAAGCTTTCTTT. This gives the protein CASSPGDSPEAFF.

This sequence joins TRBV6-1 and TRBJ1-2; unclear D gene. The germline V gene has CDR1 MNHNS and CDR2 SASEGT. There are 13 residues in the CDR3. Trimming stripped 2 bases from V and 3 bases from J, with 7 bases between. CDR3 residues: CASSERRDYGYTF. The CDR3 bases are TGTGCCAGCAGTGAACGCCGGGACTATGGCTACACCTTC.

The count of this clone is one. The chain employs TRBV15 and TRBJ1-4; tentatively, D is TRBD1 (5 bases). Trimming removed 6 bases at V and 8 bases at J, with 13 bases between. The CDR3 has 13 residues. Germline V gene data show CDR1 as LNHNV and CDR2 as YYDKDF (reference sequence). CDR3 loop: CATRDQEGEKLFF. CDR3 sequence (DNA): TGTGCCACCAGGGATCAGGAGGGGGAAAAACTGTTTTTT.

DNA for the CDR3: TGTGCCAGCAGTCTCGTCCCTTTTAAGGATACGCAGTATTTT. As protein: CASSLVPFKDTQYF. J is TRBJ2-3 and V is TRBV27; D uncertain. Trimming shortened V by 5 bases and J by 6 bases, and 15 bases separated the two germline ends. The CDR3 length is 14 residues. Germline V gene lookup returns CDR1 MNHEY and CDR2 SMNVEV (reference sequence).